This is a list of T cell receptor beta chains from one sample in a study of blood T cell repertoires in COVID-19. Some clones are missing from TCRdb's copy, which holds only in-frame ones; the method was immunoSEQ multiplex PCR. The data show roughly 220,000 clones, with around 84% seen just once and 1.4% held by the top ten. Sequencing was carried out using peripheral blood. The receptors were sampled from a woman aged 40 to 55 who had recovered from COVID-19. Both conserved end residues are part of each CDR3. The D gene is left open where the match is weak. A clone size is listed for some rows: how often the clone was seen (once, few, many), or a class if it is expanded.

D: NA
V: TRBV2
J: TRBJ1-2
size: NA
DNA: TGTGCCAGCAGTGAAGGGCAGGGATCCTATGGCTACACCTTC
CDR3: CASSEGQGSYGYTF

D: NA
V: TRBV4-3
J: TRBJ1-6
size: NA
DNA: TGCGCCAGCAGCCAGCGTCGGGGGGAAAATTCACCCCTCCACTTT
CDR3: CASSQRRGENSPLHF

D: TRBD2
V: TRBV28
J: TRBJ2-1
size: NA
DNA: TGTGCCAGCAGCCCACTAGCGGGGGGGAAGGACAATGAGCAGTTCTTC
CDR3: CASSPLAGGKDNEQFF

D: NA
V: TRBV7-2
J: TRBJ1-1
size: NA
DNA: TGTGCCAGCAGCTCCCGGGTAGGGGGCACTGAAGCTTTCTTT
CDR3: CASSSRVGGTEAFF

D: TRBD1
V: TRBV18
J: TRBJ2-7
size: NA
DNA: TGTGCCAGCTCACCATTTACCCCGGGACAGGGGGCGAGGGAGCAGTACTTC
CDR3: CASSPFTPGQGAREQYF

D: TRBD1
V: TRBV10-3
J: TRBJ1-1
size: few
DNA: TGTGCCAGCACCGGGACAGCTTACACTGAAGCTTTCTTT
CDR3: CASTGTAYTEAFF

D: NA
V: TRBV3-1/TRBV3-2
J: TRBJ2-2
size: NA
DNA: TGTGCCAGCAGCCGTGCGTCGACAAGCGCAGGGTCCGGGGAGCTGTTTTTT
CDR3: CASSRASTSAGSGELFF

D: NA
V: TRBV3-1/TRBV3-2
J: TRBJ1-5
size: NA
DNA: TGTGCCAGCAGCCCTGGTACGGGGGGGGAAGAGCCCCAGCATTTT
CDR3: CASSPGTGGEEPQHF

D: NA
V: TRBV3-1/TRBV3-2
J: TRBJ2-2
size: NA
DNA: TGTGCCAGCGCCGGCGGCGGGGAGCTGTTTTTT
CDR3: CASAGGGELFF

D: NA
V: TRBV12-3/TRBV12-4
J: TRBJ1-3
size: NA
DNA: TGTGCCAGCAGTACAGGGTCGGGAAACACCATATATTTT
CDR3: CASSTGSGNTIYF

D: NA
V: TRBV6-2/TRBV6-3
J: TRBJ2-1
size: NA
DNA: TGTGCCAGCAGTTATTTACGGACTGGCTACAATGAGCAGTTCTTC
CDR3: CASSYLRTGYNEQFF

D: NA
V: TRBV24-1
J: TRBJ2-3
size: NA
DNA: TGTGCCACCAGTGAAACGCCGGTGGATACGCAGTATTTT
CDR3: CATSETPVDTQYF

D: TRBD2
V: TRBV11-2
J: TRBJ2-2
size: NA
DNA: TGTGCCAGCAGCTTTCTCTCCGGCGGGGGGCCCTCCGGGGAGCTGTTTTTT
CDR3: CASSFLSGGGPSGELFF

D: TRBD1
V: TRBV6-1
J: TRBJ2-1
size: NA
DNA: TGTGCCAGCAGTGAAGCTCGCGACAGGGTCAGTGAGCAGTTCTTC
CDR3: CASSEARDRVSEQFF

D: NA
V: TRBV9
J: TRBJ1-1
size: NA
DNA: TGTGCCAGCAGCGACCCAGGGTTGCTGAACACTGAAGCTTTCTTT
CDR3: CASSDPGLLNTEAFF

D: TRBD2
V: TRBV5-4
J: TRBJ2-1
size: NA
DNA: TGTGCCAGCAGCTTGGATGGTAGCGGGGGGGGCTCCTACAATGAGCAGTTCTTC
CDR3: CASSLDGSGGGSYNEQFF

D: NA
V: TRBV3-1/TRBV3-2
J: TRBJ1-2
size: NA
DNA: TGTGCCAGCAGCCAAGCCATCAACTATGGCTACACCTTC
CDR3: CASSQAINYGYTF

D: TRBD1
V: TRBV2
J: TRBJ1-2
size: NA
DNA: TGTGCCAGCCCCCTATCGGAGACAGGGTCGGGGGGCTACACCTTC
CDR3: CASPLSETGSGGYTF

D: TRBD1
V: TRBV6-6
J: TRBJ2-5
size: once
DNA: TGTGCCAGCAGTTTAGACAGGGGAACTGGGCAAGAGACCCAGTACTTC
CDR3: CASSLDRGTGQETQYF

D: TRBD2
V: TRBV7-2
J: TRBJ2-7
size: NA
DNA: TGTGCCAGCAGCCATCGCGGGGGGGGACCCTACGAGCAGTACTTC
CDR3: CASSHRGGGPYEQYF

D: NA
V: TRBV14
J: TRBJ2-7
size: NA
DNA: TGTGCCAGCAGCTACACCTACGAGCAGTACTTC
CDR3: CASSYTYEQYF

D: NA
V: TRBV5-1
J: TRBJ1-2
size: few
DNA: TGCGCCAGCAGCTTAGTCGGCGGTAACGATGGCTACACCTTC
CDR3: CASSLVGGNDGYTF

D: NA
V: TRBV30
J: TRBJ1-2
size: NA
DNA: TGTGCCTGGAGCCCCACAGAGCTATATGGCTACACCTTC
CDR3: CAWSPTELYGYTF

D: NA
V: TRBV3-1/TRBV3-2
J: TRBJ2-7
size: NA
DNA: TGTGCCAGCAGCACCGGCGGGACCCATCAAGGCGAGCAGTACTTC
CDR3: CASSTGGTHQGEQYF

D: TRBD1
V: TRBV6-5
J: TRBJ2-1
size: NA
DNA: TGTGCCAGCACCCGACAGGGACCCTACAATGAGCAGTTCTTC
CDR3: CASTRQGPYNEQFF

D: TRBD1
V: TRBV5-5
J: TRBJ1-4
size: NA
DNA: TGTGCCAGCAGCCAATTGGGGACAGCAAATGAAAAACTGTTTTTT
CDR3: CASSQLGTANEKLFF

D: TRBD2
V: TRBV19
J: TRBJ2-5
size: NA
DNA: TGTGCCAGTAGTATCCGTGGGGGGGGGCAAGAGACCCAGTACTTC
CDR3: CASSIRGGGQETQYF

D: NA
V: TRBV9
J: TRBJ1-1
size: once
DNA: TGTGCCAGCAAGCCCTCTCTATCGAACACTGAAGCTTTCTTT
CDR3: CASKPSLSNTEAFF

D: TRBD1
V: TRBV7-6
J: TRBJ1-1
size: NA
DNA: TGTGCCAGCAGCTTAGTGGGACAGGGGAACACTGAAGCTTTCTTT
CDR3: CASSLVGQGNTEAFF

D: TRBD1
V: TRBV2
J: TRBJ2-1
size: NA
DNA: TGTGCCAGCAGATCCCGCCTTGGGACAGCATACAATGAGCAGTTCTTC
CDR3: CASRSRLGTAYNEQFF

D: TRBD1
V: TRBV19
J: TRBJ1-5
size: NA
DNA: TGTGCCAGTTCACCTACACACTGGGACAGCGGGGGTCAGCCCCAGCATTTT
CDR3: CASSPTHWDSGGQPQHF

D: NA
V: TRBV7-2
J: TRBJ1-2
size: many
DNA: TGTGCCAGCAGTCGCAACCGGGAGGACTATGGCTACACCTTC
CDR3: CASSRNREDYGYTF

D: NA
V: TRBV30
J: TRBJ1-5
size: NA
DNA: TGTGCCTGGAACCCAAAACAGGGACGGCAGCCCCAGCATTTT
CDR3: CAWNPKQGRQPQHF

D: NA
V: TRBV19
J: TRBJ2-7
size: NA
DNA: TGTGCCAGTAGTATGTCCAGGGGAAATCGAAACGAGCAGTACTTC
CDR3: CASSMSRGNRNEQYF

D: NA
V: TRBV30
J: TRBJ1-2
size: NA
DNA: TGTGCCTGGAGTGCTTTATATGGCTACACCTTC
CDR3: CAWSALYGYTF

D: TRBD1
V: TRBV7-9
J: TRBJ1-2
size: few
DNA: TGTGCCAGCAGCTCCCGGGACAGCCTAAACTATGGCTACACCTTC
CDR3: CASSSRDSLNYGYTF

D: TRBD1
V: TRBV18
J: TRBJ1-2
size: NA
DNA: TGTGCCAGCTCACCACAGAAAAAATCGGGACAGGGACTCGGTGGCTACACCTTC
CDR3: CASSPQKKSGQGLGGYTF

D: NA
V: TRBV7-3
J: TRBJ1-5
size: NA
DNA: TGTGCCAGCAGCGCAGGGGTTAATCAGCCCCAGCATTTT
CDR3: CASSAGVNQPQHF

D: TRBD2
V: TRBV9
J: TRBJ2-3
size: once
DNA: TGTGCCAGCAGCGTACCCCTAGCGGGGGCAGATACGCAGTATTTT
CDR3: CASSVPLAGADTQYF

D: NA
V: TRBV6-5
J: TRBJ1-4
size: few
DNA: TGTGCCAGCAGTTCGCAGGGAGGCAAACTGTTTTTT
CDR3: CASSSQGGKLFF

D: NA
V: TRBV19
J: TRBJ1-6
size: once
DNA: TGTGCCAGTGGCGAGGAATATAATTCACCCCTCCACTTT
CDR3: CASGEEYNSPLHF

D: NA
V: TRBV27
J: TRBJ2-3
size: NA
DNA: TGTGCCAGCAGTTCCCGAGACCGGGAGGATACGCAGTATTTT
CDR3: CASSSRDREDTQYF

D: NA
V: TRBV5-4
J: TRBJ2-1
size: NA
DNA: TGTGCCAGCAAGTTAGGGGCCAGCTTAGACAATGAGCAGTTCTTC
CDR3: CASKLGASLDNEQFF

D: NA
V: TRBV5-4
J: TRBJ2-7
size: NA
DNA: TGTGCCAGCAGGCGGTTCGGGGAAAACTACGAGCAGTACTTC
CDR3: CASRRFGENYEQYF

D: NA
V: TRBV3-1/TRBV3-2
J: TRBJ2-1
size: NA
DNA: TGTGCCAGCAGCTCAGGGAGGGGGAAGCAGTTCTTC
CDR3: CASSSGRGKQFF